Listed here are 15 T cell receptor beta chains from one sample, sequenced in a study of cytomegalovirus exposure and HLA in healthy donors. Vbeta (60) and Jbeta (13) primers were used in the PCR. TCRdb's copy holds only in-frame clones and misses some; the assay was immunoSEQ multiplex PCR. The sample includes roughly 200,000 clones, roughly 70% of them seen just once. Sequencing used PBMCs. The receptors derive from a male donor in good health and CMV-seronegative.

This rearrangement joins TRBV28 to TRBJ1-6; 7 nucleotides agree with TRBD1. The germline V gene encodes CDR1 MDHEN and CDR2 SYDVKM. The length of the CDR3 is 14 residues. With 7 bases clipped from V and 4 bases from J, the junction kept 4 bases outside the gene matches. The CDR3 is CASTRTGYNSPLHF. CDR3 sequence (DNA): TGTGCCAGCACTAGGACAGGTTATAATTCACCCCTCCACTTT.

This chain connects TRBV30 to TRBJ1-1; D perhaps matches TRBD1 (5 bases). Germline V gene data show CDR1 as GTSNPN and CDR2 as SVGIG (reference sequence). Trimming removed 3 bases from V and 7 bases from J, with 15 bases in between. The CDR3 contains 13 residues. The CDR3: CAWSSPPGGEAFF. DNA for the CDR3: TGTGCCTGGAGCTCCCCCCCCGGGGGTGAAGCTTTCTTT.

With respect to this clone: The same CDR3 arises from other DNA sequences in this sample as well. The chain employs TRBV7-2 and TRBJ2-7; 7 bases line up with TRBD2. V lost 4 bases and J lost 1; bases outside the gene matches: 1. The germline V gene encodes CDR1 SGHTA and CDR2 FQGNSA. The CDR3 has 13 residues. The CDR3 DNA is TGTGCCAGCAGCTCTAGCGGTTCCTACGAGCAGTACTTC. As protein: CASSSSGSYEQYF.

This clone turned up a few times. The chain combines TRBV30 with TRBJ1-2, with D hard to call. Trimming removed 0 bases from V and 1 base from J, with 6 bases in between. Germline V gene sequence: CDR1 GTSNPN, CDR2 SVGIG (reference sequence). The CDR3 covers 13 residues. The CDR3 DNA sequence: TGTGCCTGGAGTGTGTCGTATAACTATGGCTACACCTTC. Amino acid sequence: CAWSVSYNYGYTF.

The rearrangement joins TRBV27 to TRBJ2-7; D uncertain. The CDR3 is 15 amino acids. V gave up 6 bases and J gave up 1 base, with 16 bases separating them. Germline V gene lookup returns CDR1 MNHEY and CDR2 SMNVEV (reference sequence). The CDR3: CASSPSTYQSYEQYF. For the CDR3, the DNA is TGTGCCAGCAGCCCCTCTACGTACCAATCCTACGAGCAGTACTTC.

The CDR3 loop is CASSSPGERNEQFF. In DNA, the CDR3 is TGTGCCAGCAGTTCTCCGGGGGAGCGCAATGAGCAGTTCTTC. The chain carries TRBV7-3 and TRBJ2-1; D might be TRBD2 (6 bases). Germline assignment: CDR1 SGHTA and CDR2 FQGTGA. V was cut by 6 bases and J by 6 bases, with 15 bases left in between. CDR3 size: 14 residues.

This chain links TRBV6-5 with TRBJ1-2; 8 bases are a match to TRBD1. V lost 1 base to trimming and J lost 7 bases; unmatched junction nucleotides: 5. CDR3 length equals 14 residues. The germline V gene has CDR1 MNHEY and CDR2 SVGAGI. CDR3 bases: TGTGCCAGCAGTTACTGGCAGGGGGCGGGTGGCTACACCTTC. The encoded protein is CASSYWQGAGGYTF.

The chain recombines TRBV6-5 with TRBJ1-2; 7 nucleotides agree with TRBD1. After removal of 6 bases from V and 2 bases from J, the junction contained 3 bases not matched to a gene. Per germline, CDR1 MNHEY and CDR2 SVGAGI. CDR3 length: 13 amino acids. DNA of the CDR3: TGTGCCAGCAGCAGGACAGGAAACTATGGCTACACCTTC. Translated, it gives CASSRTGNYGYTF.

This rearrangement joins TRBV6-6 to TRBJ2-3; no reliable D call. V was clipped by 4 bases and J by 4 bases, with 9 bases between them. Germline values: CDR1 MNHNY, CDR2 SVGAGI (reference sequence). The CDR3 runs to 13 residues. CDR3 sequence reads: CASSLHRADTQYF. The CDR3, as DNA: TGTGCCAGCAGTTTGCACCGCGCAGATACGCAGTATTTT.

The J gene is TRBJ1-1, the V gene TRBV11-2; 7 bases fit TRBD1. CDR3 length: 14 amino acids. Germline CDR1 is SGHAT and CDR2 is FQNNGV. J was trimmed by 0 bases and V by 8 bases; bases with no gene match: 6. The CDR3 region is CASRDRDLNTEAFF. For the CDR3, the DNA is TGTGCCAGCCGAGACAGGGACTTGAACACTGAAGCTTTCTTT.

This clone was recorded once. The rearrangement links TRBV6-6 to TRBJ2-7; tentatively, D is TRBD2 (5 bases). The V gene's germline CDR1 is MNHNY and CDR2 SVGAGI (reference sequence). Trimming left V 6 bases short and J 5 bases short, with 23 bases between. The CDR3 spans 16 residues. The CDR3, as DNA: TGTGCCAGCAGACTCCCCACCTCGGGCAGGACTGACGAGCAGTACTTC. It codes for CASRLPTSGRTDEQYF.

The rearrangement joins TRBV9 to TRBJ1-2, with D uncertain. This CDR3 is built from 15 residues. Between the trimmed V and J ends, which lost 0 bases and 0 bases, there was a span of 9 bases. The germline V gene encodes CDR1 SGDLS and CDR2 YYNGEE. As DNA, the CDR3 is TGTGCCAGCAGCGTAGTCCCGGGGACTAACTATGGCTACACCTTC. It translates to CASSVVPGTNYGYTF.

J is TRBJ1-2 and V is TRBV19; 11 bases line up with TRBD1. The junction had 5 bases not matched to a gene; V was cut back by 5 bases and J by 3 bases. Germline V gene data show CDR1 as LNHDA and CDR2 as SQIVND (reference sequence). CDR3 length equals 15 residues. CDR3 region: CASSRPGQGDYGYTF. CDR3 DNA: TGTGCCAGTAGTCGTCCGGGACAGGGGGACTATGGCTACACCTTC.

This clone was seen just once. The V and J genes are TRBV4-1 and TRBJ1-5; maybe TRBD1 (6 bases). Trimming took 1 base from V and 3 from J, leaving 13 bases between them. From germline, CDR1 is MGHRA and CDR2 YSYEKL. The CDR3 has 16 amino acids. The CDR3 DNA reads as TGCGCCAGCAGCCAAGTTAGGGGGACACCCAATCAGCCCCAGCATTTT. As protein: CASSQVRGTPNQPQHF.

The V gene is TRBV6-6, the J gene TRBJ1-1, with 7 positions matching TRBD1. V dropped 5 bases and J dropped 1; count of bases not matched to a gene: 7. The CDR3 spans 15 residues. The germline gives CDR1 MNHNY, CDR2 SVGAGI (reference sequence). The CDR3 bases are TGTGCCAGCAGTCCGCGGACAGGATCGAACACTGAAGCTTTCTTT. Its protein is CASSPRTGSNTEAFF.